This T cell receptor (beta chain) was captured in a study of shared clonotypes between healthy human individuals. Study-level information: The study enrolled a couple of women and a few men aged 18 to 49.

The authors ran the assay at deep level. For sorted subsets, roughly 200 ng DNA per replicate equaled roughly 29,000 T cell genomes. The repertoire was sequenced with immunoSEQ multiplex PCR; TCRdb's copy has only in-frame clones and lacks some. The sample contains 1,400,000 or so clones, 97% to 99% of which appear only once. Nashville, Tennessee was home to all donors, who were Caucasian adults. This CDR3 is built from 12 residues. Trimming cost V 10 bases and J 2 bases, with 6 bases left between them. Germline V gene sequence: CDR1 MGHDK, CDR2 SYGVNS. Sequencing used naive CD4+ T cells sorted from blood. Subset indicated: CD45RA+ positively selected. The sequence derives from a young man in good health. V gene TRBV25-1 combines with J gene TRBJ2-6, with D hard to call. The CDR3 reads CATKAGANVLTF. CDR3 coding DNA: TGTGCCACCAAGGCTGGGGCCAACGTCCTGACTTTC.